Shown below are 4 T cell receptor beta chains from a single sample sequenced in a study of shared T cell receptors in the human thymus. Clones were sequenced by immunoSEQ multiplex PCR, and TCRdb holds only the in-frame ones, with some missing. The sample holds 550,000 to 800,000 clones, around 85% seen once. This sample was also put to use in a study of human thymus T cells.

Sequences were obtained from thymocytes. The receptors shown here come from a girl in the first two years of life with a congenital heart defect.

V usage is TRBV28 and J usage is TRBJ2-5; tentative D call: TRBD1 (5 bases). The ends were cut back, 3 bases at V and 5 bases at J, with 13 bases in the middle. CDR1 MDHEN and CDR2 SYDVKM come from the germline V gene. The CDR3 contains 14 residues. CDR3 DNA sequence: TGTGCCAGCAGTTTTGTAGGGGCCGGGGAGACCCAGTACTTC. As protein: CASSFVGAGETQYF.

The V gene is TRBV6-1, the J gene TRBJ1-5; D remains unclear. This CDR3 has 12 amino acids. CDR1 and CDR2 (germline): MNHNS, SASEGT. The ends were cut back, 4 bases at V and 6 bases at J, with 7 bases in the middle. This CDR3 reads CASSAGGQPQHF. CDR3 sequence (DNA): TGTGCCAGCAGTGCCGGTGGTCAGCCCCAGCATTTT.

V is TRBV15 and J is TRBJ2-5; 10 bases line up with TRBD2. The junction had 9 bases not matched to a gene; V was cut back by 3 bases and J by 2 bases. The CDR3 totals 17 residues. Germline V CDR1 and CDR2: LNHNV, YYDKDF (reference sequence). CDR3 DNA sequence: TGTGCCACCAGCAGCCCCAGGACTAGCGGACGTCAAGAGACCCAGTACTTC. The encoded protein is CATSSPRTSGRQETQYF. Full variable domain (remainder filled in from reference TRBV15 and TRBJ2-5): DAMVIQNPRYQVTQFGKPVTLSCSQTLNHNVMYWYQQKSSQAPKLLFHYYDKDFNNEADTPDNFQSRRPNTSFCFLDIRSPGLGDTAMYLCATSSPRTSGRQETQYFGPGTRLLVL.

This chain connects TRBV6-5 to TRBJ1-1; D is unclear. CDR3 length: 8 residues. Germline V CDR1 and CDR2: MNHEY, SVGAGI. V dropped 10 bases and J dropped 11 bases, with 8 bases sitting between them. The DNA for the CDR3 is TGTGCCACCCAAGAGGCTTTCTTT. It translates to CATQEAFF.